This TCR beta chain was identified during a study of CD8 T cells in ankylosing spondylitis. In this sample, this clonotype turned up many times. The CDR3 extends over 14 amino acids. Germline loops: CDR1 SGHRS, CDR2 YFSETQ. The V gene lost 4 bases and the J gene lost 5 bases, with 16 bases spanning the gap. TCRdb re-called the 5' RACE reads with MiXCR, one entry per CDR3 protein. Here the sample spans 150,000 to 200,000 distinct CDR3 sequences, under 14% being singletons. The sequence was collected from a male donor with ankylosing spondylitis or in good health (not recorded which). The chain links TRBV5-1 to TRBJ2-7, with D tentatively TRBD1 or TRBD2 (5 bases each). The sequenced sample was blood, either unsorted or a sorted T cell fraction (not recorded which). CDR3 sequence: CASSLPGPSDEQYF. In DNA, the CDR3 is TGCGCCAGCAGCCTGCCGGGACCCTCAGACGAGCAGTACTTC.